The entry that follows covers one T cell receptor (beta chain) sequence. Germline CDR1 reads LNHNV; CDR2 reads YYDKDF (reference sequence). The CDR3 spans 15 residues. V was shortened by 1 base and J by 4 bases, with 10 bases between the two germline ends. The analysis combined second doses at about 4 or about 12 weeks. These data belong to a study of T cell responses to AZD1222 COVID-19 vaccine. Sequenced by immunoSEQ multiplex PCR; TCRdb stores in-frame clones only, minus some. The sample has about 140,000 clones, more than 85% seen once; the top ten hold about 3.7%. The chain employs TRBV15 and TRBJ1-4; D may be TRBD1 (6 bases). Specimen: peripheral blood, collected 28 days after the second AZD1222 dose. This TCR derives from an adult who received the AZD1222 COVID-19 vaccine. The DNA for the CDR3 is TGTGCCACCAGCAGAGGGGGGGGCTTTAATGAAAAACTGTTTTTT. Translating gives CATSRGGGFNEKLFF.